The 5 T cell receptor beta chains in this list originate from one sample, sequenced in a study of shared clonotypes between healthy human individuals. Assay used: immunoSEQ multiplex PCR; TCRdb lists only in-frame clones, some missing. Here the sample spans some 580,000 clones, approximately 97% being singletons. Material: naive CD4+ T cells sorted from blood. Subset defined: CD45RA+ positively selected. The receptors were gathered from a woman between 25 and 40 years old in good health.

The chain recombines TRBV19 with TRBJ2-7; possibly TRBD1 for D (7 bases). Trimming shortened V by 0 bases and J by 3 bases, and 12 bases separated the two germline ends. The CDR3 contains 15 residues. Germline V gives CDR1 LNHDA, CDR2 SQIVND (reference sequence). The CDR3 DNA sequence: TGTGCCAGTAGTATAGACAGGGGGGAAATCTACGAGCAGTACTTC. Translation: CASSIDRGEIYEQYF.

About this clone: Other nucleotide sequences in the sample specify the same CDR3. V usage is TRBV5-1 and J usage is TRBJ2-2; possibly TRBD2 for D (6 bases). Germline assignment: CDR1 SGHRS and CDR2 YFSETQ. V was clipped by 0 bases and J by 5 bases, with 8 bases between them. The CDR3 is 14 amino acids. The CDR3 nucleotides are TGCGCCAGCAGCTTGGCCCGGGGGACCGGGGAGCTGTTTTTT. This gives the protein CASSLARGTGELFF.

V usage is TRBV19 and J usage is TRBJ2-1; D uncertain. With 5 bases removed from V and 4 bases from J, the gap between germline ends came to 21 bases. The CDR3 is made up of 17 amino acids. Germline lookup yields CDR1 LNHDA and CDR2 SQIVND (reference sequence). CDR3 in amino acids: CASSVQWSVSSYNEQFF. The CDR3 nucleotides read TGTGCCAGTAGTGTTCAATGGTCGGTGTCGTCGTACAATGAGCAGTTCTTC.

The rearrangement uses TRBV4-2 and TRBJ2-3; D possibly corresponds to TRBD2 (5 bases). Germline V gives CDR1 LGHNA, CDR2 YNFKEQ. The CDR3 consists of 17 residues. V lost 1 base and J lost 2, with 16 bases in between. CDR3 in DNA: TGTGCCAGCAGCCAAGGTTCTAGCAGAATATACACAGATACGCAGTATTTT. This gives the protein CASSQGSSRIYTDTQYF.

The CDR3 bases are TGTGCCAGCAGACCGGGACAGGGGGCCACCCAAGAGACCCAGTACTTC. The encoded protein is CASRPGQGATQETQYF. The rearrangement links TRBV27 to TRBJ2-5; TRBD1 agrees at 12 bases. Looked up from germline, CDR1 is MNHEY and CDR2 is SMNVEV (reference sequence). This CDR3 is built from 16 residues. Trimming removed 6 bases from V and 1 base from J; junction bases left unmatched: 6.